Listed here are 16 T cell receptor beta chains from one sample, sequenced in a study of T cell clones after liver transplantation. The assay was immunoSEQ multiplex PCR, and TCRdb's table has in-frame clones only and misses some. Altogether about 51,000 clones are present, approximately 87% being singletons, with the ten largest covering 13% to 15%. Material: CD8+ T cells from blood, obtained 12 months after liver transplant. All receptors come from a human patient who received a liver transplant. Some of the T cells might come from the graft donor.

The genes are TRBV30 and TRBJ1-1, with D tentatively TRBD1 (6 bases). There are 14 residues in the CDR3. With 4 bases removed from V and 5 bases from J, the gap between germline ends came to 17 bases. Looked up from germline, CDR1 is GTSNPN and CDR2 is SVGIG (reference sequence). CDR3 residues: CAWMSGAGWTEAFF. In DNA form, the CDR3 reads TGTGCCTGGATGTCGGGGGCTGGGTGGACTGAAGCTTTCTTT.

This clone was counted between two and nine times. This chain connects TRBV9 to TRBJ2-7; 8 bases agree with TRBD1. CDR1 and CDR2 (germline): SGDLS, YYNGEE. V lost 3 bases, J lost 6 bases, and 8 bases stayed unmatched. The CDR3 extends over 14 amino acids. CDR3 amino acids: CASSARTGTGEQYF. DNA of the CDR3: TGTGCCAGCAGCGCCCGGACAGGGACGGGCGAGCAGTACTTC.

The V gene is TRBV28, the J gene TRBJ1-5; no clear D. Germline V gene data show CDR1 as MDHEN and CDR2 as SYDVKM. The V gene lost 5 bases and the J gene lost 6 bases, with 14 bases spanning the gap. The CDR3 length is 14 residues. The CDR3 nucleotides read TGTGCCAGCAGTGCCGCGAAGGAGACTCAGCCCCAGCATTTT. It codes for CASSAAKETQPQHF.

The V gene is TRBV19, the J gene TRBJ1-2; no definite D call. Germline-derived CDR1 and CDR2 are LNHDA and SQIVND (reference sequence). CDR3 length: 13 amino acids. Trimming took off 0 bases at V and 4 bases at J, with 6 bases between the two ends. The CDR3 loop reads CASSIDRTYGYTF. The CDR3 bases are TGTGCCAGTAGTATAGACAGGACCTATGGCTACACCTTC.

The gene calls are TRBV30 and TRBJ2-1; weak D call: TRBD2 (6 bases). The CDR3 sequence is 14 residues long. CDR1 and CDR2 from the germline V gene are GTSNPN and SVGIG (reference sequence). The V and J ends lost 2 bases and 1 base respectively, with 9 bases between them. The CDR3 is CAWSQGLSYNEQFF. The CDR3 nucleotides are TGTGCCTGGAGTCAGGGACTGTCCTACAATGAGCAGTTCTTC.

The genes are TRBV7-3 and TRBJ2-1; 11 nucleotides line up with TRBD2. CDR3 length: 19 residues. Germline CDR1 reads SGHTA; CDR2 reads FQGTGA. Trimming took 3 bases from V and 6 from J; bases not matched to a gene: 16. CDR3 sequence: CASSFYSGRASMRGNEQFF. In DNA, the CDR3 is TGTGCCAGCAGCTTTTATAGCGGGAGGGCCAGTATGAGGGGCAATGAGCAGTTCTTC.

The chain employs TRBV5-5 and TRBJ1-5, with D unclear. The V end lost 0 bases, the J end lost 2 bases, and 15 bases lay between the germline ends. The CDR3 loop spans 17 amino acids. The germline V gene has CDR1 SGHKS and CDR2 YYEKEE (reference sequence). DNA of the CDR3: TGTGCCAGCAGCTTGGAAAGACCAGTGGCGGGCAATCAGCCCCAGCATTTT. It encodes CASSLERPVAGNQPQHF.

V gene TRBV5-4 combines with J gene TRBJ2-3; D is possibly TRBD1 (6 bases). The CDR3 loop spans 15 amino acids. The germline V gene has CDR1 SGHNT and CDR2 YYREEE (reference sequence). V was cut by 7 bases and J by 0 bases, with 15 bases left in between. The CDR3 region is CASVTQGHSTDTQYF. The CDR3 region has the DNA TGTGCCAGCGTAACACAGGGACATAGCACAGATACGCAGTATTTT. The entire variable domain, with the rest obtained from reference TRBV5-4 and TRBJ2-3, is as follows: ETGVTQSPTHLIKTRGQQVTLRCSSQSGHNTVSWYQQALGQGPQFIFQYYREEENGRGNFPPRFSGLQFPNYSSELNVNALELDDSALYLCASVTQGHSTDTQYFGPGTRLTVL.

The chain carries TRBV19 and TRBJ2-7; perhaps D is TRBD1 or TRBD2 (5 bases each). V was cut by 3 bases and J by 4 bases, with 16 bases left in between. Germline CDR1 reads LNHDA; CDR2 reads SQIVND (reference sequence). The CDR3 consists of 15 residues. DNA for the CDR3: TGTGCCAGTAGTATCGGGACGGGGACCAAATACGAGCAGTACTTC. The encoded protein is CASSIGTGTKYEQYF.

The rearrangement uses TRBV28 and TRBJ1-5; D is unresolved. V lost 3 bases to trimming and J lost 9 bases, with 12 bases between them. There are 13 residues in the CDR3. CDR1 MDHEN and CDR2 SYDVKM come from the germline V gene. The CDR3 sequence is CASSFGEIMPQHF. CDR3 coding DNA: TGTGCCAGCAGTTTTGGGGAGATCATGCCCCAGCATTTT.

The genes are TRBV23-1 and TRBJ2-7; D gene ambiguous. TRBV23-1 is designated an ORF whose function remains uncertain. Between the trimmed V and J ends, which lost 6 bases and 6 bases, there was a span of 12 bases. This CDR3 is 12 amino acids long. CDR3 protein: CASSHQRGEQYF. Here the CDR3 DNA reads TGCGCCAGCAGCCACCAACGCGGCGAGCAGTACTTC.

The V call is TRBV4-3, the J call TRBJ2-6; D gene uncertain. The CDR3 runs 15 residues. Trimming removed 1 base from V and 0 bases from J, with 4 bases in between. Germline V CDR1 and CDR2: LGHNA, YSLEER. The CDR3 loop reads CASSQGVSGANVLTF. The CDR3 nucleotides read TGCGCCAGCAGCCAAGGTGTCTCTGGGGCCAACGTCCTGACTTTC.

This clone was detected only once. The rearrangement uses TRBV15 and TRBJ1-1; the D gene is possibly TRBD1 (5 bases). This CDR3 is 15 amino acids long. Trimming pared 5 bases from V and 3 bases from J, leaving 16 bases between. CDR1 LNHNV and CDR2 YYDKDF come from the germline V gene (reference sequence). Written as DNA, the CDR3 is TGTGCCACCAGCTCCCGGGACCTAGATTACACTGAAGCTTTCTTT. This encodes CATSSRDLDYTEAFF.

The rearrangement joins TRBV28 to TRBJ1-3; TRBD1 agrees at 7 bases. The CDR3 has 17 amino acids. With V trimmed by 2 bases and J by 2 bases, 9 bases remained unmatched. Looked up from germline, CDR1 is MDHEN and CDR2 is SYDVKM. CDR3 region: CASSLPIDRETGNTIYF. As DNA, the CDR3 is TGTGCCAGCAGTTTACCCATAGACAGGGAAACTGGAAACACCATATATTTT.

The rearrangement uses TRBV28 and TRBJ2-7, with 7 bases matching TRBD1. V lost 2 bases, J lost 0 bases, and 4 bases stayed unmatched. CDR3 length: 15 residues. Germline V lookup: CDR1 MDHEN, CDR2 SYDVKM. The CDR3 here is CASSLRGRLSYEQYF. The CDR3 DNA reads TGTGCCAGCAGTTTAAGGGGGCGCCTCTCCTACGAGCAGTACTTC.

The genes are TRBV10-3 and TRBJ2-5; 11 nucleotides align to TRBD2. V shed 5 bases, J shed 5 bases, and the junction held 7 bases outside the gene matches. The CDR3 totals 15 residues. Germline V gives CDR1 ENHRY, CDR2 SYGVKD. The CDR3 loop reads CAISSGLAGRETQYF. The CDR3 DNA sequence: TGTGCCATCAGTTCAGGACTAGCGGGTAGGGAGACCCAGTACTTC.